A single sample gave rise to the 27 T cell receptor beta chains below, sequenced in a study of shared clonotypes between healthy human individuals. The repertoire was sequenced with immunoSEQ multiplex PCR; TCRdb's copy has only in-frame clones and lacks some. Among more than 2 million clones listed, roughly 95% were seen once. What was sequenced was naive CD4+ T cells sorted from blood. Indicated subset: CD45RA+ positively selected. These receptor sequences come from a man between 18 and 29 years old in good health.

V is TRBV5-4 and J is TRBJ1-4; D is unresolved. Germline assignment: CDR1 SGHNT and CDR2 YYREEE (reference sequence). Trimming stripped 4 bases from V and 7 bases from J, with 14 bases between. This CDR3 comprises 14 residues. CDR3 bases: TGTGCCAGCAGCACCGAGGCCGTGAGTGAAAAACTGTTTTTT. Its protein is CASSTEAVSEKLFF.

The gene calls are TRBV28 and TRBJ1-4; D remains ambiguous. The CDR3 covers 13 residues. Germline CDR1 and CDR2: MDHEN and SYDVKM. Trimming removed 2 bases at V and 5 bases at J, with 6 bases between. The DNA for the CDR3 is TGTGCCAGCAGTTTAAGTCTCAATGAAAAACTGTTTTTT. The encoded protein is CASSLSLNEKLFF. The full variable domain, rest sourced from reference TRBV28 and TRBJ1-4, is DVKVTQSSRYLVKRTGEKVFLECVQDMDHENMFWYRQDPGLGLRLIYFSYDVKMKEKGDIPEGYSVSREKKERFSLILESASTNQTSMYLCASSLSLNEKLFFGSGTQLSVL.

The V call is TRBV5-1, the J call TRBJ2-5; a possible D gene is TRBD2 (6 bases). V gave up 6 bases and J gave up 5 bases, with 20 bases separating them. The CDR3 covers 15 residues. Per the germline V gene, CDR1 is SGHRS and CDR2 is YFSETQ. The CDR3 spells CASMVGPGGVETQYF. CDR3 nucleotide sequence: TGCGCCAGCATGGTCGGGCCCGGAGGGGTTGAGACCCAGTACTTC.

The rearrangement uses TRBV19 and TRBJ1-4; tentative D call: TRBD1 (6 bases). The CDR3 extends over 15 amino acids. CDR1 and CDR2 from the germline V gene are LNHDA and SQIVND (reference sequence). V was clipped by 1 base and J by 4 bases, with 10 bases between them. DNA of the CDR3: TGTGCCAGTAGTATAGTCGGACAGAGTAATGAAAAACTGTTTTTT. This encodes CASSIVGQSNEKLFF.

The rearrangement links TRBV10-3 to TRBJ2-6; D unclear. Germline V gene sequence: CDR1 ENHRY, CDR2 SYGVKD. V was cut by 7 bases and J by 1 base, with 14 bases left in between. The CDR3 extends over 16 amino acids. The DNA for the CDR3 is TGTGCCATCATGGGCAGTTGGGTATCTGGGGCCAACGTCCTGACTTTC. This translates into CAIMGSWVSGANVLTF.

This rearrangement joins TRBV6-5 to TRBJ1-6, with D possibly matching TRBD1 (6 bases). The V gene's germline CDR1 is MNHEY and CDR2 SVGAGI. The CDR3 consists of 15 residues. With 0 bases removed from V and 10 bases from J, the gap between germline ends came to 13 bases. The CDR3 region is CASSYSGALGSPLHF. The DNA of the CDR3 is TGTGCCAGCAGTTACTCGGGGGCTCTGGGGTCACCCCTCCACTTT.

A single count supports this clone. The rearrangement uses TRBV4-1 and TRBJ1-6; TRBD1 matches at 7 bases. Germline CDR1 and CDR2: MGHRA and YSYEKL. The V segment lost 0 bases and the J segment 3 bases; nucleotides outside the gene matches: 5. This CDR3 has 17 residues. The CDR3, as DNA: TGCGCCAGCAGCCAAGACAGCGGGGACAGCTATAATTCACCCCTCCACTTT. Residues: CASSQDSGDSYNSPLHF.

V usage is TRBV10-1 and J usage is TRBJ1-4; D is unclear. The CDR3 runs 16 residues. Trimming took 3 bases from V and 8 from J, leaving 19 bases between them. Per germline, CDR1 WNHNN and CDR2 SYGVQD (reference sequence). This CDR3 reads CASSDKEERAGEKLFF. In DNA form, the CDR3 reads TGCGCCAGCAGTGATAAGGAGGAGAGGGCCGGGGAAAAACTGTTTTTT.

The V and J genes are TRBV9 and TRBJ2-1, with 12 nucleotides matching TRBD2. Losses at the gene ends were 3 bases for V and 9 bases for J; bases not matched to a gene: 10. CDR1 is SGDLS and CDR2 is YYNGEE in the germline V gene. The CDR3 sequence is 16 residues long. CDR3 sequence: CASSATLAGGPAEQFF. The CDR3 DNA is TGTGCCAGCAGCGCCACCCTAGCGGGGGGGCCTGCTGAGCAGTTCTTC.

Comments on this clone: Other DNA sequences within the sample encode an identical CDR3. The rearrangement uses TRBV18 and TRBJ2-2, with D possibly TRBD1 on 5 matching bases. CDR1 is KGHSH, CDR2 LQKENI, per germline. V lost 2 bases and J 4 bases, leaving 8 bases between the germline ends. This CDR3 spans 14 amino acids. The CDR3: CASSPRGGTGELFF. CDR3 bases: TGTGCCAGCTCACCAAGGGGTGGCACCGGGGAGCTGTTTTTT. The full variable domain, completed using reference TRBV18 and TRBJ2-2, is NAGVMQNPRHLVRRRGQEARLRCSPMKGHSHVYWYRQLPEEGLKFMVYLQKENIIDESGMPKERFSAEFPKEGPSILRIQQVVRGDSAAYFCASSPRGGTGELFFGEGSRLTVL.

This clone was picked up one time. The chain links TRBV25-1 to TRBJ1-1; D unresolved. The CDR3 totals 14 residues. The V gene lost 0 bases and the J gene lost 1 base, with 6 bases spanning the gap. Per the germline V gene, CDR1 is MGHDK and CDR2 is SYGVNS. The DNA of the CDR3 is TGTGCCAGCAGTGAATACTGGGGGAACACTGAAGCTTTCTTT. Translation: CASSEYWGNTEAFF.

The chain recombines TRBV10-1 with TRBJ2-3, with a tentative D call TRBD2 (5 bases). Trimming stripped 10 bases from V and 1 base from J, with 15 bases between. Per germline, CDR1 WNHNN and CDR2 SYGVQD (reference sequence). This CDR3 comprises 14 residues. The CDR3 loop reads CATRSGVGTDTQYF. The CDR3 coding sequence is TGCGCCACCAGGTCCGGGGTGGGCACAGATACGCAGTATTTT.

The rearrangement links TRBV30 to TRBJ2-7, with TRBD2 matching over 7 bases. CDR1 is GTSNPN, CDR2 SVGIG, per germline (reference sequence). This CDR3 has 13 amino acids. With 0 bases clipped from V and 7 bases from J, the junction kept 6 bases outside the gene matches. The CDR3 is CAWSVLGGREQYF. CDR3 nucleotides: TGTGCCTGGAGTGTACTAGGCGGGAGAGAGCAGTACTTC.

A word on this clone: Other DNA sequences in this specimen translate into the identical CDR3. This chain uses TRBV9 with TRBJ2-2, with TRBD2 matching 7 bases. CDR3 size: 14 residues. J lost 4 bases, V lost 0 bases, and 0 bases had no gene match. Germline assignment: CDR1 SGDLS and CDR2 YYNGEE. The CDR3 nucleotides are TGTGCCAGCAGCGTAGGGGAGGGCACCGGGGAGCTGTTTTTT. Translating it yields CASSVGEGTGELFF.

The chain recombines TRBV10-3 with TRBJ2-1; tentative D call: TRBD2 (5 bases). Per germline, CDR1 ENHRY and CDR2 SYGVKD. The ends were cut back, 0 bases at V and 4 bases at J, with 22 bases in the middle. The CDR3 length is 19 residues. The CDR3 loop reads CAISESTQRAQLRYNEQFF. The CDR3 nucleotides are TGTGCCATCAGTGAGTCGACTCAGAGGGCTCAACTTCGGTACAATGAGCAGTTCTTC.

This sequence joins TRBV18 and TRBJ2-1, with 14 positions matching TRBD2. This CDR3 region has 16 residues. V lost 4 bases, J lost 3 bases, and 2 bases stayed unmatched. The V gene's germline CDR1 is KGHSH and CDR2 LQKENI. CDR3 region: CASSQGTSGSYNEQFF. The CDR3 nucleotides read TGTGCCAGCTCACAAGGGACTAGCGGGAGCTACAATGAGCAGTTCTTC.

A remark on this clone: The sample holds other DNA sequences that translate to the same CDR3. The J gene is TRBJ2-7, the V gene TRBV4-1; TRBD1 matches 11 bases. Germline V gene data show CDR1 as MGHRA and CDR2 as YSYEKL. CDR3 length: 16 residues. The trim removed 0 bases at V and 3 bases at J, leaving 4 bases unmatched. CDR3 DNA: TGCGCCAGCAGCCAAGATAGGGACAGGGGGAACTACGAGCAGTACTTC. Amino acids: CASSQDRDRGNYEQYF.

This sequence joins TRBV4-1 and TRBJ2-7, with a weak D call TRBD1 (6 bases). The germline CDR1 and CDR2 sequences are MGHRA and YSYEKL. V gave up 3 bases and J gave up 5 bases, with 17 bases separating them. The CDR3 extends over 15 amino acids. CDR3 in DNA: TGCGCCAGCAGCCACTCAGGGGCGAATGCCAACGAGCAGTACTTC. Translating it yields CASSHSGANANEQYF.

The V and J genes are TRBV20-1 and TRBJ2-7; D unclear. Germline assignment: CDR1 DFQATT and CDR2 SNEGSKA (reference sequence). CDR3 size: 11 residues. Trimming removed 3 bases at V and 2 bases at J, with 5 bases between. The CDR3: CSARKPYEQYF. CDR3 nucleotide sequence: TGCAGTGCTAGGAAGCCCTACGAGCAGTACTTC.

Concerning this clone itself: At the DNA level, this CDR3 is encoded by other sequences in the same sample as well. The chain is built from TRBV20-1 and TRBJ2-5; D call uncertain. Germline values: CDR1 DFQATT, CDR2 SNEGSKA (reference sequence). With 0 bases removed from V and 5 bases from J, the gap between germline ends came to 4 bases. This CDR3 region has 11 residues. CDR3 sequence: CSARDRETQYF. CDR3 nucleotides: TGCAGTGCTAGAGATCGGGAGACCCAGTACTTC.

This chain joins TRBV2 and TRBJ2-1; 12 bases agree with TRBD2. This CDR3 region has 13 residues. With 6 bases clipped from V and 13 bases from J, the junction kept 7 bases outside the gene matches. Germline V gives CDR1 SNHLY, CDR2 FYNNEI. CDR3 nucleotides: TGTGCCAGCAGGGGGGGACTAGCGGGTTCTCAGTTCTTC. This translates into CASRGGLAGSQFF.

This chain links TRBV6-5 with TRBJ2-5; 9 bases map to TRBD1. CDR3 size: 15 residues. V shed 4 bases and J 4 bases; nucleotides not matched to a gene: 7. Germline V gene data show CDR1 as MNHEY and CDR2 as SVGAGI. This CDR3 is CASSSDRGFGETQYF. CDR3 DNA sequence: TGTGCCAGCAGTTCCGACAGGGGGTTCGGAGAGACCCAGTACTTC.

The chain combines TRBV29-1 with TRBJ1-2; 7 nucleotides line up with TRBD1. Per the germline V gene, CDR1 is SQVTM and CDR2 is ANQGSEA. CDR3 length: 15 residues. With 0 bases clipped from V and 4 bases from J, the junction kept 8 bases outside the gene matches. In nucleotides, the CDR3 is TGCAGCGTTGAAGATCCCCTGGACAGGACCTATGGCTACACCTTC. This codes for CSVEDPLDRTYGYTF.

This chain links TRBV6-5 with TRBJ2-7; the match to TRBD1 covers 9 bases. The V gene's germline CDR1 is MNHEY and CDR2 SVGAGI. Trimming cost V 6 bases and J 2 bases; bases outside gene matches: 8. The CDR3 contains 15 residues. For the CDR3, the DNA is TGTGCCAGCAGCCCACAGGGGGCGAGCGCCTACGAGCAGTACTTC. The encoded protein is CASSPQGASAYEQYF.

The chain combines TRBV6-1 with TRBJ1-4; D unclear. Germline CDR1 MNHNS, CDR2 SASEGT. V was shortened by 4 bases and J by 7 bases, with 16 bases between the two germline ends. This CDR3 contains 15 residues. The CDR3 DNA reads TGTGCCAGCAGTGGACCCTTAGGGAGGGCTGAAAAACTGTTTTTT. As protein: CASSGPLGRAEKLFF.

The rearrangement joins TRBV4-1 to TRBJ1-2; D is uncertain. The CDR3 loop spans 15 amino acids. The V gene lost 2 bases and the J gene lost 7 bases, with 17 bases spanning the gap. CDR1 is MGHRA, CDR2 YSYEKL, per germline. The CDR3 DNA follows: TGCGCCAGCAGCCAACCGGCGGAACGAAGGAGTGGCTACACCTTC. The encoded protein is CASSQPAERRSGYTF.

The CDR3 protein is CASSYSARGGNTIYF. As DNA, the CDR3 is TGTGCCAGCAGTTACTCGGCCCGGGGGGGAAACACCATATATTTT. J is TRBJ1-3 and V is TRBV6-6; perhaps TRBD1 as D (5 bases). Per the germline V gene, CDR1 is MNHNY and CDR2 is SVGAGI (reference sequence). V lost 0 bases and J lost 4, with 10 bases in between. This CDR3 has 15 residues.